This T cell receptor beta chain was recovered during a study of cytomegalovirus exposure and HLA in healthy donors. Background on the study: One earlier analysis, a look at 180 million or so T cells, found some 100 million unique TCR beta sequences.

Although they were nominally healthy when sampled, donors likely had unrecorded immune exposures. This CDR3 spans 18 amino acids. Trimming took 4 bases from V and 7 from J; bases not matched to a gene: 12. Per germline, CDR1 SGHNT and CDR2 YYREEE (reference sequence). Primers included in the PCR were 60 Vbeta and 13 Jbeta primers. This table comes from immunoSEQ multiplex PCR, and its TCRdb copy is limited to in-frame clones, with some not included. The sample has 100,000 or so clones; around three quarters are singletons. The chain has TRBV5-4 and TRBJ2-1, with 15 bases identical to TRBD2. The sample was PBMCs. The TCR sequence derives from a female donor in good health and CMV-seropositive. The CDR3: CASSQNKPGLAGGNEQFF. CDR3 sequence (DNA): TGTGCCAGCAGCCAAAATAAACCGGGACTAGCGGGGGGTAATGAGCAGTTCTTC. Drawing the rest from reference TRBV5-4 and TRBJ2-1, the complete variable domain is ETGVTQSPTHLIKTRGQQVTLRCSSQSGHNTVSWYQQALGQGPQFIFQYYREEENGRGNFPPRFSGLQFPNYSSELNVNALELDDSALYLCASSQNKPGLAGGNEQFFGPGTRLTVL.